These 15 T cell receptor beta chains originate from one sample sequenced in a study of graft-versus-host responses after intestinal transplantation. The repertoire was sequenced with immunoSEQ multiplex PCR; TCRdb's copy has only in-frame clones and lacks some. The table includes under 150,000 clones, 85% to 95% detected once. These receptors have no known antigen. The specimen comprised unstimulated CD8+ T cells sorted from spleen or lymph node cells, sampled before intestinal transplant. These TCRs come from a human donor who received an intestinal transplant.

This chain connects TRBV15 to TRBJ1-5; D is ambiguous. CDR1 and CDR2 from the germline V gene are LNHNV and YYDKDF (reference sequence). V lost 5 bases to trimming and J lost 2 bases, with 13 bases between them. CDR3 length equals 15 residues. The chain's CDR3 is CATSDRALGNQPQHF. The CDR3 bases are TGTGCCACCAGCGACCGGGCGCTGGGCAATCAGCCCCAGCATTTT.

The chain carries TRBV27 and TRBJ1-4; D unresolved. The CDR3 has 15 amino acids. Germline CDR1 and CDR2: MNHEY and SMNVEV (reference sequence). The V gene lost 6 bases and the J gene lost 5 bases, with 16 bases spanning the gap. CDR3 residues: CASSLRDPWNEKLFF. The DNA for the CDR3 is TGTGCCAGCAGCTTGCGAGACCCGTGGAATGAAAAACTGTTTTTT.

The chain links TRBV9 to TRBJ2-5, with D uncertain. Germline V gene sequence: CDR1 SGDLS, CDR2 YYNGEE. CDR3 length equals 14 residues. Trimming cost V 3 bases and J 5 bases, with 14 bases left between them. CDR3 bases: TGTGCCAGCAGCGCACGACTCTCTAGGGAGACCCAGTACTTC. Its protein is CASSARLSRETQYF.

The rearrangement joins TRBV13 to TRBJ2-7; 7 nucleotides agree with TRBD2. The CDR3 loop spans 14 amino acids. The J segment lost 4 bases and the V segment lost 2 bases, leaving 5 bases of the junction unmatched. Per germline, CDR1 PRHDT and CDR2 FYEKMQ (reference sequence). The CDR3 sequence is CASSLMRAGYEQYF. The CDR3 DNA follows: TGTGCCAGCAGCTTAATGCGAGCGGGGTACGAGCAGTACTTC. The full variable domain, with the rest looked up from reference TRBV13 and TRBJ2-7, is AAGVIQSPRHLIKEKRETATLKCYPIPRHDTVYWYQQGPGQDPQFLISFYEKMQSDKGSIPDRFSAQQFSDYHSELNMSSLELGDSALYFCASSLMRAGYEQYFGPGTRLTVT.

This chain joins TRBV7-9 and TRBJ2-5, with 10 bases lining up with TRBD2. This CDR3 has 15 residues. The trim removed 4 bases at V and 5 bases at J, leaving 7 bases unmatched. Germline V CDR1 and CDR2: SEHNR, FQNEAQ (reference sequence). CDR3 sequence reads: CASSSVAGGMETQYF. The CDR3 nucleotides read TGTGCCAGCAGCTCAGTAGCGGGAGGTATGGAGACCCAGTACTTC.

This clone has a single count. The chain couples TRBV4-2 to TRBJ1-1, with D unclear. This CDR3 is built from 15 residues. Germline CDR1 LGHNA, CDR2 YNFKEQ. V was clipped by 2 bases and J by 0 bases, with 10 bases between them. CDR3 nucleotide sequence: TGTGCCAGCAGCCAATTGGGCTCCATGAACACTGAAGCTTTCTTT. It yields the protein CASSQLGSMNTEAFF.

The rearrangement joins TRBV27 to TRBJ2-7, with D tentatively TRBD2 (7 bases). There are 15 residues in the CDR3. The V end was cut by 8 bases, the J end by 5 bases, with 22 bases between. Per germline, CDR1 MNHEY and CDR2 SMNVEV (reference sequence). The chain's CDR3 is CASHREGGPIHEQYF. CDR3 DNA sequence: TGTGCCAGCCACAGGGAGGGAGGGCCGATCCACGAGCAGTACTTC.

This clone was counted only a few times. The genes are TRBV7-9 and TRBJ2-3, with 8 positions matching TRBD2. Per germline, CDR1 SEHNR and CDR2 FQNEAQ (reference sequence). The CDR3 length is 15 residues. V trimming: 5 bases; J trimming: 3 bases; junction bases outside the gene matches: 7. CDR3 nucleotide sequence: TGTGCCAGCAGCAGGCGGGAGGACGGGACAGATACGCAGTATTTT. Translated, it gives CASSRREDGTDTQYF.

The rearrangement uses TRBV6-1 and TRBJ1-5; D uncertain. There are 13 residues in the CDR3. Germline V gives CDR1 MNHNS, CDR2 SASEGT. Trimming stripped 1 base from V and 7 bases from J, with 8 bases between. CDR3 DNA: TGTGCCAGCAGTGAAGGGGCAGGCCAGCCCCAGCATTTT. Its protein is CASSEGAGQPQHF.

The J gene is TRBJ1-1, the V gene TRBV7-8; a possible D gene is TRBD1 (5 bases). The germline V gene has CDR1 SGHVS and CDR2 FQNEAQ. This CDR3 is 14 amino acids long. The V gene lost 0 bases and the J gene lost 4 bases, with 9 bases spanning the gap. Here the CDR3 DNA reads TGTGCCAGCAGCTTAGCAGGGGCCGGCACTGAAGCTTTCTTT. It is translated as CASSLAGAGTEAFF.

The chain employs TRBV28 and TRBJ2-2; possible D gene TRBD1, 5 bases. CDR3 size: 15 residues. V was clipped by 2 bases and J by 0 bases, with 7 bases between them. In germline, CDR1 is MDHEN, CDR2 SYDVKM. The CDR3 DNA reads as TGTGCCAGCAGTTTAACAGGCGCGAACACCGGGGAGCTGTTTTTT. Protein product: CASSLTGANTGELFF.

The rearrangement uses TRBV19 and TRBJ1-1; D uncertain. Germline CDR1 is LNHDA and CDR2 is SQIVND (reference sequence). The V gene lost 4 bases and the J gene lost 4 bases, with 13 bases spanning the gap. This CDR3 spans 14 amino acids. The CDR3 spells CASSTGRLVTEAFF. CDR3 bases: TGTGCCAGTAGTACCGGACGCCTCGTCACTGAAGCTTTCTTT.

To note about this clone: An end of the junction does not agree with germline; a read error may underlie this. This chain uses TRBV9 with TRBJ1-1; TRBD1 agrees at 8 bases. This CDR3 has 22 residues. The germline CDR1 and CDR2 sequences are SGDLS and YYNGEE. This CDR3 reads CASSVTVNTPIKTGELNTEAFF. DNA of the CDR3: TGTGCCAGCAGCGTCACCGTGAACACCCCAATAAAGACAGGGGAGTTGAATACTGAAGCTTTCTTT.

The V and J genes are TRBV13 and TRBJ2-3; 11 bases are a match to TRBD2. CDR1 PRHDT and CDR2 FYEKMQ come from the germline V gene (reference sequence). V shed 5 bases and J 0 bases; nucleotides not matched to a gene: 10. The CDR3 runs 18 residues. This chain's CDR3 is CASSPRGSGRDSTDTQYF. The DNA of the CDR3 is TGTGCCAGCAGCCCGCGAGGTAGCGGGAGGGATAGCACAGATACGCAGTATTTT. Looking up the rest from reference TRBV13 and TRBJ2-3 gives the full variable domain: AAGVIQSPRHLIKEKRETATLKCYPIPRHDTVYWYQQGPGQDPQFLISFYEKMQSDKGSIPDRFSAQQFSDYHSELNMSSLELGDSALYFCASSPRGSGRDSTDTQYFGPGTRLTVL.

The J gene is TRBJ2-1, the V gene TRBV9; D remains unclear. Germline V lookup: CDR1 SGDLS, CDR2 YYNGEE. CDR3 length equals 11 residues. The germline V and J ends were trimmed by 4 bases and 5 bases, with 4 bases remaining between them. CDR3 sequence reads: CASSLDNEQFF. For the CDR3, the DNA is TGTGCCAGCAGCCTCGACAATGAGCAGTTCTTC.